This TCR beta chain emerged from a study of cytomegalovirus exposure and HLA in healthy donors. Germline CDR1 is MNHEY and CDR2 is SVGAGI. CDR3 size: 15 residues. Trimming removed 6 bases from V and 1 base from J, with 16 bases in between. General observations from the study: A missense variant in DCLRE1C was later tied to TCR beta V- and J-gene trimming. The HLA-A and HLA-B alleles of most subjects were reportedly predicted accurately from TCR beta sequences.

The PCR ran on 60 Vbeta and 13 Jbeta primers. Produced via immunoSEQ multiplex PCR; TCRdb's table is partial and in-frame only. The sample data list over 75,000 clones. Details on this clone: The antigen is undetermined.

There were likely unrecorded immune exposures, though donors were nominally healthy when sampled. The receptor comes from a man aged 50 to 59 in good health and CMV-seronegative. Sequenced material: PBMCs. The rearrangement joins TRBV6-5 to TRBJ2-7; a possible D gene is TRBD1 (5 bases). CDR3 residues: CASRPGNPKSYEQYF. Here the CDR3 DNA reads TGTGCCAGCAGGCCAGGGAACCCGAAGTCCTACGAGCAGTACTTC.